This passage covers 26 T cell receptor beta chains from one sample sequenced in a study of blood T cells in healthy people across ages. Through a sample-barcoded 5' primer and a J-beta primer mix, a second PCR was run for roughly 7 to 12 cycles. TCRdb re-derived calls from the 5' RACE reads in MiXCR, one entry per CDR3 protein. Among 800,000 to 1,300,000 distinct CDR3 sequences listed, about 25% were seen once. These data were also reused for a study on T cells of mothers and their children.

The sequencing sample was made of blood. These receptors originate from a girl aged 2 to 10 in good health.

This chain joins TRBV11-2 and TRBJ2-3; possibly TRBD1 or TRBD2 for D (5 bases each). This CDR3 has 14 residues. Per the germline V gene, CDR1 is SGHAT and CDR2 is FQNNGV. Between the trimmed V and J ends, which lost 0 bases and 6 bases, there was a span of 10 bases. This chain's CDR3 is CASSLEPWGDTQYF. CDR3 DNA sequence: TGTGCCAGCAGCTTAGAACCGTGGGGGGATACGCAGTATTTT.

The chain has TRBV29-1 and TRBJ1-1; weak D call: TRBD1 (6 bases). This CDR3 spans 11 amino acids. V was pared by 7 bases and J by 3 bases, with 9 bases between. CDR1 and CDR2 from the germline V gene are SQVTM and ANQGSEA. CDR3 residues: CSDSGDTEAFF. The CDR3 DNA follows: TGCAGCGACTCAGGGGACACTGAAGCTTTCTTT. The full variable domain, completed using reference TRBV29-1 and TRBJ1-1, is SAVISQKPSRDICQRGTSLTIQCQVDSQVTMMFWYRQQPGQSLTLIATANQGSEATYESGFVIDKFPISRPNLTFSTLTVSNMSPEDSSIYLCSDSGDTEAFFGQGTRLTVV.

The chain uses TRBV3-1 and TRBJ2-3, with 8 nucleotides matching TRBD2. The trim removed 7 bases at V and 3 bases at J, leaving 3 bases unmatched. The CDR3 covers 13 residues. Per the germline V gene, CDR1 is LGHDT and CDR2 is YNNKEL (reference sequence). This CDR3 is CASKAGGTDTQYF. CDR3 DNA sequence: TGTGCCAGCAAGGCGGGAGGTACAGATACGCAGTATTTT.

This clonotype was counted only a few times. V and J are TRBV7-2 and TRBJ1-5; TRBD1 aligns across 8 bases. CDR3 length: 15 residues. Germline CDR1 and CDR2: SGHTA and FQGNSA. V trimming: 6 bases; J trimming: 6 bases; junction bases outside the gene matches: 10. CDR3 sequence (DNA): TGTGCCAGCAGTTTACAACAGGGGGTGGGTCAGCCCCAGCATTTT. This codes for CASSLQQGVGQPQHF.

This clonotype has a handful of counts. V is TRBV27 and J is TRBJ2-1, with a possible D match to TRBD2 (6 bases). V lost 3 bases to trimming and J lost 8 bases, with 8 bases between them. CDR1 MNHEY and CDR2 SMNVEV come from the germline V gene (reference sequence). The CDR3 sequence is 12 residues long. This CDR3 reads CASSFGGYEQFF. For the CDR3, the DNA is TGTGCCAGCAGTTTTGGAGGGTATGAGCAGTTCTTC.

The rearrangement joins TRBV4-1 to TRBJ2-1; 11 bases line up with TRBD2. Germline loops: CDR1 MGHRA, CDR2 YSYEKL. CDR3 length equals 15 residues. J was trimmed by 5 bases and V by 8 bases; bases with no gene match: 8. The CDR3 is CASRIAGGSDNEQFF. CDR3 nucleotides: TGCGCCAGCCGAATAGCGGGAGGGAGCGACAATGAGCAGTTCTTC.

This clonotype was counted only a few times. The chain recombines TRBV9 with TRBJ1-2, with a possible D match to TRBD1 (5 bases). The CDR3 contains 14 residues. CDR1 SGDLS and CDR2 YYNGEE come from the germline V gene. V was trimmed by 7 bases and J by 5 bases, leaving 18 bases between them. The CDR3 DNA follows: TGTGCCAGCTCAACGGGGGACCCGACTTATGGCTACACCTTC. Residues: CASSTGDPTYGYTF.

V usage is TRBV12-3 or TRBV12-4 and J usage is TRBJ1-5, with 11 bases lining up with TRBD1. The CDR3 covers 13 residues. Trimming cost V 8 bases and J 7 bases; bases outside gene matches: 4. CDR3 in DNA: TGTGCCAGCGGACAGGGGGCAGGGCAGCCCCAGCATTTT. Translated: CASGQGAGQPQHF.

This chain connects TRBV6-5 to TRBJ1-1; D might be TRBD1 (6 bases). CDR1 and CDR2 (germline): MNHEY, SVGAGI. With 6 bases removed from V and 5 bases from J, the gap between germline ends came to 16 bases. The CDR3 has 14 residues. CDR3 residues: CASRRVGAQTEAFF. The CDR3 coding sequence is TGTGCCAGCAGAAGAGTGGGGGCGCAAACTGAAGCTTTCTTT.

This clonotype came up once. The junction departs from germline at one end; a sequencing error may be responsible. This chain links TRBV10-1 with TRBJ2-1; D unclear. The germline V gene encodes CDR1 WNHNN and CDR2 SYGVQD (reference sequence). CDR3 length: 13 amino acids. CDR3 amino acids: CASSKSKRPEQFF. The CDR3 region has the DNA TGCGCCAGCAGTAAGTCGAAGAGGCCCGAGCAGTTCTTC.

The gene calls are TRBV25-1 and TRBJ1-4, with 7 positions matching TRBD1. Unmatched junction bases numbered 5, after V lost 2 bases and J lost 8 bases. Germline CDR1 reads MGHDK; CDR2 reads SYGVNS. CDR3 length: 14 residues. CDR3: CASSEAGGFEKLFF. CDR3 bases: TGTGCCAGCAGTGAAGCAGGGGGTTTCGAAAAACTGTTTTTT.

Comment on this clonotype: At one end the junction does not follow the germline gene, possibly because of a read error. The CDR3 is CASSITTGELFF. The CDR3 DNA sequence: TGTGCCAGCAGCATAACCACCGGGGAGCTGTTTTTT. The chain combines TRBV7-3 with TRBJ2-2, with no clear D. Germline V gene data show CDR1 as SGHTA and CDR2 as FQGTGA. This CDR3 spans 12 amino acids. Complete variable domain (other parts from reference TRBV7-3 and TRBJ2-2): GAGVSQTPSNKVTEKGKYVELRCDPISGHTALYWYRQSLGQGPEFLIYFQGTGAADDSGLPNDRFFAVRPEGSVSTLKIQRTERGDSAVYLCASSITTGELFFGEGSRLTVL.

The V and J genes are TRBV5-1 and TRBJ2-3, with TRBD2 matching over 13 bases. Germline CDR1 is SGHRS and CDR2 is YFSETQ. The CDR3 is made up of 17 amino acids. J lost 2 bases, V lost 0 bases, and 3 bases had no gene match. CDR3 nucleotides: TGCGCCAGCAGCTTGGCACTAGCGGGGGGGAACACAGATACGCAGTATTTT. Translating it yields CASSLALAGGNTDTQYF.

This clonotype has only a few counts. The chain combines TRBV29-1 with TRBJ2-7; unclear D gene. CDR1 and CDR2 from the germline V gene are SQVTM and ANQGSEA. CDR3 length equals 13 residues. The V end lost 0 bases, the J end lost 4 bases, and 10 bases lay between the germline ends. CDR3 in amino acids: CSVEEAIGYEQYF. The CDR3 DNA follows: TGCAGCGTTGAAGAGGCCATCGGTTACGAGCAGTACTTC.

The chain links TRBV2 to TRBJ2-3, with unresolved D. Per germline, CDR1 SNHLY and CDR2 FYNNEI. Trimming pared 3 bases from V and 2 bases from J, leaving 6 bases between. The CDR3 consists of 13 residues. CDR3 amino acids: CASSDIFTDTQYF. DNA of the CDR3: TGTGCCAGCAGTGACATCTTCACAGATACGCAGTATTTT.

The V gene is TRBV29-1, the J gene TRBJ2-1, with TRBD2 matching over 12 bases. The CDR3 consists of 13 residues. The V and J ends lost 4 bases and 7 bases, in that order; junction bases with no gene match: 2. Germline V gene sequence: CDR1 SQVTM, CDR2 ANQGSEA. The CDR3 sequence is CSVGLAGENEQFF. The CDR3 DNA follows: TGCAGCGTTGGACTAGCGGGAGAAAATGAGCAGTTCTTC.

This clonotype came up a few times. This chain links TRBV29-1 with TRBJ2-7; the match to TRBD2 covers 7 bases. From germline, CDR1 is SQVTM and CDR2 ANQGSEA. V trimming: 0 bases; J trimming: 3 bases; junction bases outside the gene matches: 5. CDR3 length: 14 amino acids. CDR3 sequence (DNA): TGCAGCGTTGAAGATCAAGGGGAGGGCTACGAGCAGTACTTC. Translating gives CSVEDQGEGYEQYF.

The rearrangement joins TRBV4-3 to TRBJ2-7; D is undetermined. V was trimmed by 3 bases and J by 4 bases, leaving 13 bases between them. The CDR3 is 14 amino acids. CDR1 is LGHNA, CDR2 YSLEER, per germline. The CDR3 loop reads CASSQAITLYEQYF. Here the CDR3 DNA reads TGCGCCAGCAGCCAGGCTATAACTTTATACGAGCAGTACTTC.

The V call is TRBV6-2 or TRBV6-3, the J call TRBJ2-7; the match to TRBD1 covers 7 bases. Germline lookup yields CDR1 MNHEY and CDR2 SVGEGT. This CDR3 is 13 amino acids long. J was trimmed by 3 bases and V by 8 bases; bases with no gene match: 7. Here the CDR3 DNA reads TGTGCCAGCGTACCGGGACAGAACTACGAGCAGTACTTC. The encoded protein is CASVPGQNYEQYF.

Here the CDR3 reads CASRTLTGDGNTEAFF. CDR3 sequence (DNA): TGTGCCAGCAGGACACTAACAGGGGACGGGAACACTGAAGCTTTCTTT. The chain links TRBV14 to TRBJ1-1, with TRBD1 identical over 7 bases. The length of the CDR3 is 16 residues. V shed 6 bases and J 1 base; nucleotides not matched to a gene: 11. Germline V CDR1 and CDR2: SGHDN, FVKESK.

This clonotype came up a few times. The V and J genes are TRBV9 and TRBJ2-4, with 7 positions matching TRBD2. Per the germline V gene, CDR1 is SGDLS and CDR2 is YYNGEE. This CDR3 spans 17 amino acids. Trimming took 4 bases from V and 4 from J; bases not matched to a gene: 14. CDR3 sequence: CASSLGPVGGGKNIQYF. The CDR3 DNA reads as TGTGCCAGCAGCCTGGGCCCTGTTGGCGGGGGTAAAAACATTCAGTACTTC.

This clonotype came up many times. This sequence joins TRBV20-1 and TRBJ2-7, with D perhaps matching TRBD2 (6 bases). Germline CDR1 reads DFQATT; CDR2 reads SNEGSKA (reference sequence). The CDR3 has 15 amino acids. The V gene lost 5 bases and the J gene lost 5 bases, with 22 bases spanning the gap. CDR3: CSASNDYSGYNEQYF. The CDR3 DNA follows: TGCAGTGCTTCCAATGACTACAGCGGGTATAACGAGCAGTACTTC.

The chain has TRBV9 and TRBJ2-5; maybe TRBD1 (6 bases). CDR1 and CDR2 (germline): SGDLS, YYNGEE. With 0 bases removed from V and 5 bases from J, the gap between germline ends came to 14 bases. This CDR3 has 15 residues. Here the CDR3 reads CASSVGEQGWETQYF. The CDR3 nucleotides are TGTGCCAGCAGCGTAGGAGAACAGGGCTGGGAGACCCAGTACTTC.

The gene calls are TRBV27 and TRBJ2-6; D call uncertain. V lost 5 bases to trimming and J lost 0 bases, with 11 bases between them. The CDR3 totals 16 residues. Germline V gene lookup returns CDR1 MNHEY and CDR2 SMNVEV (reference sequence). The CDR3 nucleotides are TGTGCCAGCAGTCTAGACACTTCCTCTGGGGCCAACGTCCTGACTTTC. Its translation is CASSLDTSSGANVLTF.

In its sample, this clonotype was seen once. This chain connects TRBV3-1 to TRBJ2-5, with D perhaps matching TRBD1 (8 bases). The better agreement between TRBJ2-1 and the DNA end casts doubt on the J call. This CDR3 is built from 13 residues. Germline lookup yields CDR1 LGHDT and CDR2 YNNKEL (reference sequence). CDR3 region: CASSNRGGYEQFF. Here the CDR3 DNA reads TGTGCCAGCAGCAACAGGGGGGGATATGAGCAGTTCTTC.

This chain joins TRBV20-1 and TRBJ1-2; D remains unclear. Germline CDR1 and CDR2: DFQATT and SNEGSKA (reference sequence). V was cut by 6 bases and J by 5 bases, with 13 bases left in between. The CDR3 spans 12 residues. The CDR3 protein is CSATTRGYGYTF. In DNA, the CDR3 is TGCAGTGCCACAACACGAGGATATGGCTACACCTTC.